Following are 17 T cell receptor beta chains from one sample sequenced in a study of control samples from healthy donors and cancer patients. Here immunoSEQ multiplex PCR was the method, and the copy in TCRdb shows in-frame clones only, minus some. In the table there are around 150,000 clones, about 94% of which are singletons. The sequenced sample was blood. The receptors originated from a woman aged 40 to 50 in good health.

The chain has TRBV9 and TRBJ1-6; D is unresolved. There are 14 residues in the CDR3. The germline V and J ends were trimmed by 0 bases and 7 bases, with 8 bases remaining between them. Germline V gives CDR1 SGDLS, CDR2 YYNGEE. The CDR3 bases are TGTGCCAGCAGCGTAGCTGTTTTGAATTCACCCCTCCACTTT. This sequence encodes CASSVAVLNSPLHF.

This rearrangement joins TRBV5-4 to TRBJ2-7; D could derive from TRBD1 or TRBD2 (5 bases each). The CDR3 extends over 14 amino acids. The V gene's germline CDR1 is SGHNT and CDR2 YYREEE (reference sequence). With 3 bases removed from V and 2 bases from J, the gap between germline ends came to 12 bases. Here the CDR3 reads CASSSGTATYEQYF. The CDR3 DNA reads TGTGCCAGCAGCTCCGGGACGGCGACCTACGAGCAGTACTTC.

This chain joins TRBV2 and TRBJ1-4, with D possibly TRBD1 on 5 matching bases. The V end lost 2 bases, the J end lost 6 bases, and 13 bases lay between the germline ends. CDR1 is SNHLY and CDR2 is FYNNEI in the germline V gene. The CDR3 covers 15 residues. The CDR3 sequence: CASSELAGLYEKLFF. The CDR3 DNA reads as TGTGCCAGCAGTGAACTCGCAGGGCTCTATGAAAAACTGTTTTTT. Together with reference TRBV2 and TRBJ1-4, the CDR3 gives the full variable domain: EPEVTQTPSHQVTQMGQEVILRCVPISNHLYFYWYRQILGQKVEFLVSFYNNEISEKSEIFDDQFSVERPDGSNFTLKIRSTKLEDSAMYFCASSELAGLYEKLFFGSGTQLSVL.

In DNA form, the CDR3 reads TGCAGCGTTGAAGGTCGCGGCTATGGCTACACCTTC. Protein sequence: CSVEGRGYGYTF. The chain recombines TRBV29-1 with TRBJ1-2; D not resolved. Deletions cut 1 base from V and 4 bases from J, with 7 bases between. CDR1 SQVTM and CDR2 ANQGSEA come from the germline V gene. This CDR3 spans 12 amino acids.

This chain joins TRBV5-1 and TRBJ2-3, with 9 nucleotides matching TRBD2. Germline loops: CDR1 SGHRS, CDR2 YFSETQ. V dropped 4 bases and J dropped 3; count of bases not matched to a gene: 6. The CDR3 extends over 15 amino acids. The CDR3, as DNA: TGCGCCAGCAGCAAACAGCGGGGGGAGACAGATACGCAGTATTTT. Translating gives CASSKQRGETDTQYF.

This chain's CDR3 is CASSLTGSPANYGYTF. In DNA form, the CDR3 reads TGTGCCAGCAGCTTAACGGGCAGTCCAGCTAACTATGGCTACACCTTC. V is TRBV7-3 and J is TRBJ1-2; D is unresolved. The germline gives CDR1 SGHTA, CDR2 FQGTGA. V was shortened by 0 bases and J by 0 bases, with 11 bases between the two germline ends. The CDR3 loop spans 16 amino acids.

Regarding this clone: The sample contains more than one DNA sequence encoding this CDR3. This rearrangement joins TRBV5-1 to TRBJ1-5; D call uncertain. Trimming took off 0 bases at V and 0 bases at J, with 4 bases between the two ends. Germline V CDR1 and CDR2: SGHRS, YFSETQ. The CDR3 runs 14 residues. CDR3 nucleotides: TGCGCCAGCAGCTTGGCCGGTAGCAATCAGCCCCAGCATTTT. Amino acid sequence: CASSLAGSNQPQHF.

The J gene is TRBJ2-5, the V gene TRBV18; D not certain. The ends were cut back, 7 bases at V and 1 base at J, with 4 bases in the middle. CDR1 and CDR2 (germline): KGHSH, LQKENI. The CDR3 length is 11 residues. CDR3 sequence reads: CASLAQETQYF. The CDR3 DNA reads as TGTGCCAGCTTAGCCCAAGAGACCCAGTACTTC.

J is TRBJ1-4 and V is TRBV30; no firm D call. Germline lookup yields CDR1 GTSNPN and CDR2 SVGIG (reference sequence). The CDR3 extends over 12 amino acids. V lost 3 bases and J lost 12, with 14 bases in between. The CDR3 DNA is TGTGCCTGGAGCGCCGGATTACTTCAACTGTTTTTT. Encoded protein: CAWSAGLLQLFF.

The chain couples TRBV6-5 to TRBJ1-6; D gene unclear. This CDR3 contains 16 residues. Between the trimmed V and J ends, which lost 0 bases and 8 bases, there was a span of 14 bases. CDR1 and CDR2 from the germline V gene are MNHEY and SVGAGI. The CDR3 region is CASSYSASPVDSPLHF. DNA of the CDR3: TGTGCCAGCAGTTACTCGGCCAGCCCGGTGGATTCACCCCTCCACTTT.

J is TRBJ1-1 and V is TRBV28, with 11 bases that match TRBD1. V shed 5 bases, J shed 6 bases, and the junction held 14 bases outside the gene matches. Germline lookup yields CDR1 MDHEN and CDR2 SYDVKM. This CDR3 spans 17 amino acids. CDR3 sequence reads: CASSLVPGQGEDAEAFF. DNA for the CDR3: TGTGCCAGCAGTCTCGTCCCGGGACAGGGGGAGGACGCTGAAGCTTTCTTT. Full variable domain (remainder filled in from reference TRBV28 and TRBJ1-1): DVKVTQSSRYLVKRTGEKVFLECVQDMDHENMFWYRQDPGLGLRLIYFSYDVKMKEKGDIPEGYSVSREKKERFSLILESASTNQTSMYLCASSLVPGQGEDAEAFFGQGTRLTVV.

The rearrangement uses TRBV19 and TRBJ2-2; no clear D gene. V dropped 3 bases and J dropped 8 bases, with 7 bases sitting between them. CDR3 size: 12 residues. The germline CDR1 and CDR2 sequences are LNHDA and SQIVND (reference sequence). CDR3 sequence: CASSISKGELFF. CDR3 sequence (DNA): TGTGCCAGTAGTATCTCTAAGGGGGAGCTGTTTTTT.

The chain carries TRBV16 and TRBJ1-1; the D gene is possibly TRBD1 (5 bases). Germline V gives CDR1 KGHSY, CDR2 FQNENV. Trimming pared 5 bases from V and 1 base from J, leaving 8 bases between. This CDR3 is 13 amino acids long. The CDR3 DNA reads TGTGCCAGCAGCGACAGCACGAACACTGAAGCTTTCTTT. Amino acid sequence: CASSDSTNTEAFF.

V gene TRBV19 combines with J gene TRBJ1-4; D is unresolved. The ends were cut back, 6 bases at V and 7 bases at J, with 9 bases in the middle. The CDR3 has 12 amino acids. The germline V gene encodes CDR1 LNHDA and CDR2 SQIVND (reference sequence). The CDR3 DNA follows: TGTGCCAGTAGCGAGAAGGTTGAAAAACTGTTTTTT. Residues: CASSEKVEKLFF.

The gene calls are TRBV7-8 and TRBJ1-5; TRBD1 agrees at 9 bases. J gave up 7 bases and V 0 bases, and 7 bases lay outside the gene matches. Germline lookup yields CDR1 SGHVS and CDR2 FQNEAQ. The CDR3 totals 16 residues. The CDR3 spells CASSLAGTGSSQPQHF. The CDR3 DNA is TGTGCCAGCAGCTTAGCCGGGACAGGGAGCAGCCAGCCCCAGCATTTT.

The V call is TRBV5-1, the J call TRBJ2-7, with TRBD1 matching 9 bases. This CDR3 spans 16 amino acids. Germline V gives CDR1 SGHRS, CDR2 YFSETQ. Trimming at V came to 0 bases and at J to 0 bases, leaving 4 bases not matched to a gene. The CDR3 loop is CASSLATGGVSYEQYF. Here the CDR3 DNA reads TGCGCCAGCAGCTTGGCCACAGGGGGCGTCTCCTACGAGCAGTACTTC.

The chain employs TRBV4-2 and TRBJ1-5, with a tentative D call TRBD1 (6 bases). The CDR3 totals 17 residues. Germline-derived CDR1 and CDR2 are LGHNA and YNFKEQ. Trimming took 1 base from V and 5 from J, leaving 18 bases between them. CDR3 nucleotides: TGTGCCAGCAGCCAAGTAGCCGGGCAGGGGTTGCATCAGCCCCAGCATTTT. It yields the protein CASSQVAGQGLHQPQHF.